A selection of T cell receptor beta chains follows, all from one sample in a study of T cells in Graves' hyperthyroidism and ophthalmopathy. MiXCR was run by TCRdb on the multiplex PCR reads, yielding one entry per CDR3 protein. This sample has about 840,000 distinct CDR3 sequences, with more than 30% found just once. The sequenced sample consisted of blood. Every receptor here comes from a man between 18 and 29 years old with Graves' hyperthyroidism. Both conserved end residues are part of each CDR3. The D gene is left open where the match is weak.

j_call d_call v_call cdr3_aa
TRBJ2-2 . TRBV7-9 CASSLQGHTGELFF
TRBJ2-7 TRBD1 TRBV7-2 CASSAQGSQGASYEQYF
TRBJ2-7 . TRBV9 CASSASGASYEQYF
TRBJ1-3 . TRBV12-3/TRBV12-4 CASRPQANVRISGNTIYF
TRBJ1-3 . TRBV12-3/TRBV12-4 CASSTTFGAGNTIYF
TRBJ1-2 . TRBV5-1 CASSPSRGGIYGYTF
TRBJ2-2 TRBD2 TRBV4-1 CASTLMRTSGRITGELFF
TRBJ1-1 . TRBV29-1 CSEDRLNTEAFF
TRBJ1-5 . TRBV7-2 CASSLAGEYNQPQHF
TRBJ1-1 . TRBV20-1 CSAREIIGMNTEAFF
TRBJ2-6 . TRBV10-3 CASRIGQSGANVLTF
TRBJ1-5 . TRBV20-1 CSASISNQPQHF
TRBJ2-2 . TRBV20-1 CSARGWGRAANTGELFF
TRBJ1-6 . TRBV7-2 CASSLEVLGSPLHF
TRBJ1-1 . TRBV15 CATSRDRGRGYTEAFF
TRBJ2-5 TRBD2 TRBV3-1 CASSRRGGGAQETQYF
TRBJ2-7 . TRBV5-1 CASSREATYEQYF
TRBJ1-1 . TRBV29-1 CSGGGSHEAFF
TRBJ2-5 . TRBV19 CASTSRRETQYF
TRBJ2-6 . TRBV6-1 CASKGGSGANVLTF
TRBJ2-7 TRBD1 TRBV7-9 CASSLAGQGLYEQYF
TRBJ1-2 . TRBV10-3 CAISESSGVDGYTF
TRBJ1-5 . TRBV14 CASSQAGVGQPQHF